These T cell receptor beta chains were read from a single sample in a study of T-cell reconstitution after alpha-beta-depleted transplantation in children. TCRdb re-derived calls from the PCR reads in MiXCR, one entry per CDR3 protein. Among some 500,000 distinct CDR3 sequences listed, approximately 20% were seen once. Here the sequenced sample was PBMCs from the stem cell graft donor, taken from the stem cell graft. These receptor sequences come from a human donor who donated a stem cell graft to a child with acute lymphoblastic leukemia. CDR3s leave out the opening cysteine and the closing phenylalanine or tryptophan.

v_call cdr3_aa
TRBV6-2/TRBV6-3 ASSSVAVSYEQY
TRBV29-1 SVVTSGLYEQY
TRBV27 ASSLSGTSYEQY
TRBV27 ASTYPTGAGNEQF
TRBV20-1 SVGGTLISTDTQY
TRBV6-1 ASSPTGTEGREQY
TRBV4-1 ASSQESPSNQPQH
TRBV15 ATSTTGEGFIYNEQF
TRBV5-1 ASTFDRVQNTEAF
TRBV29-1 SVEDNQETQY
TRBV5-4 ASNRPESYEQY
TRBV3-1 ASRQTGGAF
TRBV7-8 ASSFYTGTFYEQY
TRBV7-2 ASSLSAGITDTQY
TRBV6-5 ASSPLGLAVYNEQF
TRBV27 ASARVRFLYNEQF
TRBV27 ASSKPTTGLAYEQY
TRBV15 ATSATAGGADTQY
TRBV7-9 ASRTGTWDTEAF
TRBV20-1 SAGQGASSGNTIY
TRBV12-3/TRBV12-4 ASSPDDRLNTEAF
TRBV12-3/TRBV12-4 ASGSEGRDNYGYT
TRBV7-9 ASSSSGRHEQY
TRBV6-1 ASSPVAGKGDTQY
TRBV5-1 ASSGSGTVNTGELF
TRBV4-1 ASSSYPAGASYEQY
TRBV9 ASSETGTSFFGHEQY
TRBV11-2 ASSQDGGPGNQPQH
TRBV6-4 ASSGVAGSYNEQF
TRBV7-2 ASSLGGTITYEQY
TRBV9 ASSVEGGRTGELF
TRBV10-3 AISESVAGPYEQY
TRBV5-5 ASSLALAGGPGADTQY
TRBV7-9 ASSASRGVDTQY
TRBV5-5 ASSFQLAGVGDTQY
TRBV6-5 ASSYRGGNTIY
TRBV18 ASSLSGRNYGYT
TRBV4-2 ASGTVSNTIY
TRBV4-1 ASSQDLEASSLSTDTQY
TRBV20-1 SASDRVGELF
TRBV20-1 SARGRDRGSGELF
TRBV7-2 ASSQSRDRAQEQY
TRBV29-1 SVVPGGHRTEAF
TRBV5-1 ASSGNRGLMYNEQF
TRBV18 ASSPPLGSNQPQH
TRBV20-1 SARASGRGNEQF